A selection of T cell receptor beta chains follows, all from one sample in a study of cytomegalovirus exposure and HLA in healthy donors. Libraries were prepared by immunoSEQ multiplex PCR; TCRdb keeps only in-frame clonotypes and omits some of them. The sample has approximately 110,000 clones; nearly 75% are singletons. Material: PBMCs. The receptors were gathered from a man aged 25 to 45 in good health and CMV-seropositive. CDR3s include the opening cysteine and the closing phenylalanine or tryptophan.

14	TRBJ1-5	TRBV9	CASRPNYSNQPQHF
15	TRBJ1-1	TRBV10-3	CATKGDRGQNTEAFF
16	TRBJ2-3	TRBV5-4	CASSPQGGPHTDTQYF
15	TRBJ2-2	TRBV5-1	CASTQGAGDTGELFF
14	TRBJ2-2	TRBV7-2	CASSFRGNTGELFF
18	TRBJ2-1	TRBV5-1	CASSLASGGRISYNEQFF
17	TRBJ1-1	TRBV7-9	CSSSSLAGEPVRPEAFF
17	TRBJ1-2	TRBV19	CASTPSGGGLPTGGYTF
15	TRBJ2-7	TRBV29-1	CSVQTGMRSSYEQYF
13	TRBJ1-1	TRBV5-1	CASSFTGEGEAFF
15	TRBJ1-3	TRBV7-7	CASSFSPELGNTIYF
14	TRBJ1-2	TRBV7-9	CSSSLKGAGCGYTF
15	TRBJ2-7	TRBV5-5	CASSLRQGPSYEQYF
12	TRBJ1-1	TRBV28	CASRSMTREAFF
16	TRBJ2-7	TRBV4-2	CASSRDRLARSYEQYF
16	TRBJ2-7	TRBV4-3	CASSQFFATGTGEQYF
14	TRBJ2-2	TRBV2	CASTSGRNTGELFF
14	TRBJ2-7	TRBV4-3	CASSRRGALPEQYF
14	TRBJ2-2	TRBV5-1	CASSLVANTGELFF
15	TRBJ1-4	TRBV15	CATRQGSATNEKLFF
12	TRBJ1-1	TRBV30	CAWSGGGTEAFF
13	TRBJ2-7	TRBV7-2	CASSPVRGYEQYF
16	TRBJ2-7	TRBV6-5	CASSYSSIAGTYEQYF
15	TRBJ2-5	TRBV5-1	CASSLDRGIEETQYF
11	TRBJ1-2	TRBV20-1	CSARRDYGYTF
14	TRBJ2-7	TRBV4-1	CASSQVDRYYEQYF
14	TRBJ2-2	TRBV19	CASIAGENTGELFF
14	TRBJ2-3	TRBV10-1	CASSGRAGTDTQYF
13	TRBJ2-5	TRBV5-1	CASSSAGEETQYF
14	TRBJ1-6	TRBV7-2	CASSLQGYNSPLHF
14	TRBJ1-3	TRBV5-1	CATSTGTEGDTIYF
15	TRBJ2-1	TRBV9	CASSVTGETYNEQFF
17	TRBJ1-6	TRBV7-3	CASSLGPGTGDNSPLHF
14	TRBJ1-4	TRBV28	CASTLHANGEKLFF
12	TRBJ1-1	TRBV7-9	CSSSSWNTEAFF
14	TRBJ1-4	TRBV6-5	CASSTTGVREKLFF
14	TRBJ2-5	TRBV19	CASSITGGRETQYF
15	TRBJ2-7	TRBV5-1	CASRGTSGFAYEQYF
13	TRBJ1-2	TRBV28	CASRSTGTGGYTF
18	TRBJ2-1	TRBV7-2	CASSFLLGLAGGVNEQFF
17	TRBJ2-1	TRBV7-6	CASSPYGRGGSYNEQFF
17	TRBJ1-4	TRBV28	CASSTPGQGLANEKLFF
14	TRBJ1-5	TRBV5-1	CASSLGAGNQPQHF
14	TRBJ2-5	TRBV10-1	CASSGVGAQETQYF
11	TRBJ2-3	TRBV6-6	CATISSDTQYF
15	TRBJ2-3	TRBV6-1	CASSMDRGSTDTQYF
13	TRBJ2-5	TRBV7-9	CSSSFGQWETQYF
16	TRBJ1-1	TRBV6-1	CASSGPSGQPNTEAFF
13	TRBJ1-1	TRBV6-1	CASSWGQRREAFF
16	TRBJ2-5	TRBV10-3	CAISENGGLGEETQYF